The present T cell receptor (beta chain) was sequenced within a study of monozygotic twins with inflammatory bowel disease. Study-wide points: In these data, no single strong IBD-associated signal or clonotype received support.

As for this clonotype: The antigen is undetermined.

This CDR3 has 13 residues. Germline values: CDR1 KGHDR, CDR2 SFDVKD. Isolation of total RNA was performed on whole blood, with no prior T cell sorting. TCRdb reprocessed the 5' RACE reads, keeping one entry per CDR3 protein, no DNA. Its listing shows some 170,000 distinct CDR3 sequences. This chain connects TRBV24-1 to TRBJ2-2. This clonotype was sampled from a human donor with ulcerative colitis or Crohn's disease, or a healthy co-twin of an affected twin (not recorded which). Sequenced material: blood. The CDR3 sequence is CATSLGYTGELFF.